The 32 T cell receptor beta chains below come from one sample, sequenced in a study of shared T cell receptors in the human thymus. The repertoire was sequenced with immunoSEQ multiplex PCR; TCRdb's copy has only in-frame clones and lacks some. This sample carries more than 550,000 clones, 70% to 90% of them seen once, and the ten largest clones take about 0.0098%. This sample also appeared in a second study, on human thymus T cells.

Sequencing was done on a sample of thymocytes. Receptor source: a girl under three years old with a congenital heart defect.

The chain recombines TRBV28 with TRBJ2-5, with TRBD2 matching over 13 bases. Per germline, CDR1 MDHEN and CDR2 SYDVKM. Unmatched junction bases numbered 4, after V lost 6 bases and J lost 3 bases. This CDR3 has 15 residues. The DNA of the CDR3 is TGTGCCAGCAGCCTCACTAGCGGGGGGGAAGAGACCCAGTACTTC. This gives the protein CASSLTSGGEETQYF.

V and J are TRBV10-1 and TRBJ1-2, with 9 nucleotides matching TRBD1. Germline-derived CDR1 and CDR2 are WNHNN and SYGVQD (reference sequence). The CDR3 sequence is 15 residues long. V lost 0 bases, J lost 4 bases, and 3 bases stayed unmatched. DNA of the CDR3: TGCGCCAGCAGTGAGTCGGGACAGGGCCTCTATGGCTACACCTTC. It translates to CASSESGQGLYGYTF.

CDR3 residues: CASSTHRGRNGYTF. DNA for the CDR3: TGTGCCAGCAGCACCCACAGGGGGCGAAATGGCTACACCTTC. This chain links TRBV7-3 with TRBJ1-2, with 9 bases identical to TRBD1. Germline CDR1 reads SGHTA; CDR2 reads FQGTGA. The CDR3 sequence is 14 residues long. With 5 bases clipped from V and 6 bases from J, the junction kept 7 bases outside the gene matches.

The rearrangement uses TRBV7-2 and TRBJ1-2; 9 positions agree with TRBD1. CDR1 and CDR2 (germline): SGHTA, FQGNSA. With 2 bases clipped from V and 5 bases from J, the junction kept 9 bases outside the gene matches. There are 16 residues in the CDR3. CDR3 loop: CASSLRLDRGKYGYTF. The CDR3 DNA reads as TGTGCCAGCAGCTTAAGACTCGACAGGGGGAAATATGGCTACACCTTC.

CDR3 coding DNA: TGTGCCAGCAGCCGGACTAGCGGGGGGTGCAATGAGCAGTTCTTC. Protein: CASSRTSGGCNEQFF. The chain uses TRBV5-6 and TRBJ2-1; 14 nucleotides agree with TRBD2. The CDR3 extends over 15 amino acids. Per the germline V gene, CDR1 is SGHDT and CDR2 is YYEEEE. V dropped 4 bases and J dropped 6; count of bases not matched to a gene: 3.

V and J are TRBV4-3 and TRBJ2-2; no clear D gene. This CDR3 has 15 residues. Trimming removed 0 bases at V and 5 bases at J, with 10 bases between. CDR1 LGHNA and CDR2 YSLEER come from the germline V gene. The CDR3 DNA reads TGCGCCAGCAGCCAAGAGTGGAGACTTACCGGGGAGCTGTTTTTT. The encoded protein is CASSQEWRLTGELFF.

The V call is TRBV4-1, the J call TRBJ1-2; no clear D gene. V lost 4 bases and J 5 bases, leaving 17 bases between the germline ends. The CDR3 consists of 15 residues. In germline, CDR1 is MGHRA, CDR2 YSYEKL. The CDR3 spells CASSPTVGSGYGYTF. For the CDR3, the DNA is TGCGCCAGCAGCCCAACGGTGGGCAGCGGGTATGGCTACACCTTC.

This sequence joins TRBV6-5 and TRBJ1-1; weak D call: TRBD1 (6 bases). This CDR3 has 16 residues. The V end was cut by 0 bases, the J end by 1 base, with 12 bases between. The germline CDR1 and CDR2 sequences are MNHEY and SVGAGI. CDR3 protein: CASSYSYKQGNTEAFF. The CDR3 nucleotides read TGTGCCAGCAGTTACTCTTACAAACAGGGGAACACTGAAGCTTTCTTT.

The J gene is TRBJ1-6, the V gene TRBV4-3; D uncertain. The CDR3 contains 19 residues. Germline V gene lookup returns CDR1 LGHNA and CDR2 YSLEER. Trimming cost V 1 base and J 0 bases, with 16 bases left between them. In DNA, the CDR3 is TGCGCCAGCAGCCAAGGCCGAGGCCTAAGGAGCTCCTATAATTCACCCCTCCACTTT. The encoded protein is CASSQGRGLRSSYNSPLHF.

The chain joins TRBV7-4 to TRBJ1-3, with TRBD1 matching 8 bases. The CDR3 length is 17 residues. Germline V gene lookup returns CDR1 SGHVT and CDR2 SQSDAQ. J was trimmed by 1 base and V by 1 base; bases with no gene match: 6. CDR3: CASSLEDRDKSGNTIYF. In nucleotides, the CDR3 is TGTGCCAGCAGCTTAGAGGACAGGGATAAATCTGGAAACACCATATATTTT. The full variable domain, rest sourced from reference TRBV7-4 and TRBJ1-3, is GAGVSQSPRYKVAKRGRDVALRCDSISGHVTLYWYRQTLGQGSEVLTYSQSDAQRDKSGRPSGRFSAERPERSVSTLKIQRTEQGDSAVYLCASSLEDRDKSGNTIYFGEGSWLTVV.

The rearrangement links TRBV4-3 to TRBJ2-7; 7 bases map to TRBD1. With V trimmed by 1 base and J by 2 bases, 8 bases remained unmatched. Germline assignment: CDR1 LGHNA and CDR2 YSLEER. The CDR3 has 16 amino acids. The CDR3 bases are TGCGCCAGCAGCCAAGGGCCGGGACAGACCACCTACGAGCAGTACTTC. This sequence encodes CASSQGPGQTTYEQYF.

This chain joins TRBV4-1 and TRBJ2-7; 9 bases are shared with TRBD1. The CDR3 length is 15 residues. Unmatched junction bases numbered 7, after V lost 3 bases and J lost 4 bases. In germline, CDR1 is MGHRA, CDR2 YSYEKL. CDR3 nucleotide sequence: TGCGCCAGCAGCCAGGGGGGGGACAGGGAATACGAGCAGTACTTC. This codes for CASSQGGDREYEQYF.

The chain combines TRBV4-3 with TRBJ1-6; TRBD1 might be the D (6 bases). The CDR3 runs to 20 residues. V gave up 0 bases and J gave up 3 bases, with 21 bases separating them. Germline V lookup: CDR1 LGHNA, CDR2 YSLEER. The DNA for the CDR3 is TGCGCCAGCAGCCAAGAAGTGGGAACCGGGACACTATACTATAATTCACCCCTCCACTTT. Residues: CASSQEVGTGTLYYNSPLHF.

The table lists this clone with a count of one. The J gene is TRBJ1-2, the V gene TRBV4-1; D remains unclear. This CDR3 contains 14 residues. V was shortened by 3 bases and J by 5 bases, with 13 bases between the two germline ends. CDR1 is MGHRA and CDR2 is YSYEKL in the germline V gene. CDR3 sequence reads: CASSQRVAGYGYTF. DNA for the CDR3: TGCGCCAGCAGCCAGAGGGTGGCGGGGTATGGCTACACCTTC.

This chain links TRBV25-1 with TRBJ2-1; 8 nucleotides agree with TRBD2. Germline values: CDR1 MGHDK, CDR2 SYGVNS. The V gene end was trimmed by 3 bases and the J gene end by 0 bases; junction bases not matched to a gene: 10. The CDR3 contains 18 residues. The CDR3 spells CASSDGWRGASSYNEQFF. CDR3 in DNA: TGTGCCAGCAGTGATGGTTGGCGGGGGGCTAGCTCCTACAATGAGCAGTTCTTC.

The V call is TRBV6-6, the J call TRBJ1-2, with D hard to call. Germline V gives CDR1 MNHNY, CDR2 SVGAGI (reference sequence). V was cut by 5 bases and J by 1 base, with 11 bases left in between. The CDR3 contains 14 residues. Here the CDR3 reads CASSLPGSNYGYTF. The CDR3 nucleotides read TGTGCCAGCAGTCTCCCGGGGAGTAACTATGGCTACACCTTC.

CDR3: CASSLRGQGPLTERKNSGNTIYF. The DNA of the CDR3 is TGCGCCAGCAGCTTACGGGGACAGGGACCTCTCACCGAACGAAAAAACTCTGGAAACACCATATATTTT. The chain couples TRBV5-1 to TRBJ1-3, with TRBD1 identical over 9 bases. The V and J ends lost 2 bases and 0 bases, in that order; junction bases with no gene match: 24. Germline CDR1 is SGHRS and CDR2 is YFSETQ. The CDR3 has 23 amino acids. Full variable domain (rest looked up from reference TRBV5-1 and TRBJ1-3): KAGVTQTPRYLIKTRGQQVTLSCSPISGHRSVSWYQQTPGQGLQFLFEYFSETQRNKGNFPGRFSGRQFSNSRSEMNVSTLELGDSALYLCASSLRGQGPLTERKNSGNTIYFGEGSWLTVV.

J is TRBJ2-3 and V is TRBV5-6; possibly TRBD2 for D (6 bases). The CDR3 has 14 residues. Germline values: CDR1 SGHDT, CDR2 YYEEEE. V was clipped by 4 bases and J by 3 bases, with 12 bases between them. The CDR3 protein is CASSSPRGTDTQYF. The CDR3 DNA follows: TGTGCCAGCAGCAGCCCACGGGGGACAGATACGCAGTATTTT. The variable domain in full, with the rest retrieved from reference TRBV5-6 and TRBJ2-3, is DAGVTQSPTHLIKTRGQQVTLRCSPKSGHDTVSWYQQALGQGPQFIFQYYEEEERQRGNFPDRFSGHQFPNYSSELNVNALLLGDSALYLCASSSPRGTDTQYFGPGTRLTVL.

The gene calls are TRBV9 and TRBJ2-7; 7 bases align to TRBD1. CDR3 size: 14 residues. Germline V gene sequence: CDR1 SGDLS, CDR2 YYNGEE. V lost 3 bases and J lost 2; bases outside the gene matches: 5. The CDR3 sequence: CASSEGDSPYEQYF. CDR3 sequence (DNA): TGTGCCAGCAGCGAGGGGGACAGCCCCTACGAGCAGTACTTC. Filled out from reference TRBV9 and TRBJ2-7, the complete variable domain reads DSGVTQTPKHLITATGQRVTLRCSPRSGDLSVYWYQQSLDQGLQFLIQYYNGEERAKGNILERFSAQQFPDLHSELNLSSLELGDSALYFCASSEGDSPYEQYFGPGTRLTVT.

V is TRBV5-6 and J is TRBJ2-3, with D maybe TRBD2 (7 bases). The CDR3 is 14 amino acids. V lost 4 bases and J 1 base, leaving 10 bases between the germline ends. Germline V lookup: CDR1 SGHDT, CDR2 YYEEEE. The CDR3: CASSGGAGTDTQYF. CDR3 DNA: TGTGCCAGCAGCGGGGGGGCGGGCACAGATACGCAGTATTTT.

This clone was observed a handful of times. As DNA, the CDR3 is TGTGCCAGCTCACCACCGGGCAGGGCGACCTATGGCTACACCTTC. The encoded protein is CASSPPGRATYGYTF. The chain uses TRBV18 and TRBJ1-2; TRBD1 is a possible D gene (5 bases). Between the trimmed V and J ends, which lost 0 bases and 4 bases, there was a span of 12 bases. The CDR3 covers 15 residues. CDR1 is KGHSH, CDR2 LQKENI, per germline.

This chain links TRBV28 with TRBJ2-7; TRBD2 might be the D (7 bases). The CDR3 has 15 amino acids. The germline CDR1 and CDR2 sequences are MDHEN and SYDVKM. Trimming pared 3 bases from V and 2 bases from J, leaving 14 bases between. The CDR3 DNA follows: TGTGCCAGCAGTTTTGGGGGGGGCAAACCCTACGAGCAGTACTTC. Translation gives CASSFGGGKPYEQYF.

This sequence joins TRBV4-1 and TRBJ1-5; TRBD1 agrees at 8 bases. V lost 2 bases to trimming and J lost 3 bases; unmatched junction nucleotides: 3. CDR3 length equals 15 residues. Germline lookup yields CDR1 MGHRA and CDR2 YSYEKL. CDR3 sequence: CASSQTGGFNQPQHF. The CDR3 DNA reads TGCGCCAGCAGCCAAACAGGGGGGTTCAATCAGCCCCAGCATTTT.

The CDR3 DNA follows: TGTGCCAGCAGCGTTCGACCGGGACAGTTTAGGCAGACCCAGTACTTC. As protein: CASSVRPGQFRQTQYF. This chain uses TRBV7-2 with TRBJ2-5; 7 bases match TRBD1. Germline V lookup: CDR1 SGHTA, CDR2 FQGNSA. V lost 5 bases, J lost 6 bases, and 15 bases stayed unmatched. This CDR3 comprises 16 residues.

This clone was seen once. The chain has TRBV11-2 and TRBJ1-2, with a weak D call TRBD1 (6 bases). There are 14 residues in the CDR3. Germline CDR1 reads SGHAT; CDR2 reads FQNNGV. V was cut by 1 base and J by 8 bases, with 14 bases left in between. For the CDR3, the DNA is TGTGCCAGCAGCTTAGGGTCGACAGGAAGGGGCTACACCTTC. Encoded protein: CASSLGSTGRGYTF.

V usage is TRBV9 and J usage is TRBJ1-2; D is perhaps TRBD1 (6 bases). This CDR3 has 15 amino acids. Trimming shortened V by 5 bases and J by 2 bases, and 16 bases separated the two germline ends. Germline CDR1 and CDR2: SGDLS and YYNGEE. CDR3 coding DNA: TGTGCCAGCAGTGAGGCAGGGGAAGGGAACTATGGCTACACCTTC. Encoded protein: CASSEAGEGNYGYTF.

This sequence joins TRBV6-6 and TRBJ2-7; 10 bases align to TRBD1. Germline CDR1 MNHNY, CDR2 SVGAGI (reference sequence). The CDR3 sequence is 16 residues long. The junction had 7 bases not matched to a gene; V was cut back by 4 bases and J by 1 base. Here the CDR3 reads CASSWTPGQGSYEQYF. In DNA form, the CDR3 reads TGTGCCAGCAGTTGGACCCCGGGACAGGGGTCCTACGAGCAGTACTTC.

The chain employs TRBV5-8 and TRBJ1-2; possibly TRBD1 for D (5 bases). Germline V gene data show CDR1 as SGHTS and CDR2 as YDEGEE. CDR3 size: 13 residues. V was cut by 0 bases and J by 6 bases, with 9 bases left in between. The CDR3 DNA reads as TGTGCCAGCAGCTTGGATACAGGACATGGCTACACCTTC. Translation: CASSLDTGHGYTF. The full variable domain, rest sourced from reference TRBV5-8 and TRBJ1-2, is EAGVTQSPTHLIKTRGQQATLRCSPISGHTSVYWYQQALGLGLQFLLWYDEGEERNRGNFPPRFSGRQFPNYSSELNVNALELEDSALYLCASSLDTGHGYTFGSGTRLTVV.

This chain joins TRBV6-1 and TRBJ2-7; D is unclear. This CDR3 is built from 13 residues. Trimming removed 1 base at V and 2 bases at J, with 6 bases between. Germline V lookup: CDR1 MNHNS, CDR2 SASEGT. In nucleotides, the CDR3 is TGTGCCAGCAGTGAAGGTCCCGCCTACGAGCAGTACTTC. Its translation: CASSEGPAYEQYF.

The chain employs TRBV7-6 and TRBJ2-3; D remains unclear. The CDR3 runs to 14 residues. CDR1 SGHVS and CDR2 FNYEAQ come from the germline V gene. The CDR3 DNA is TGTGCAGGAACCAGGCTACACCGCACAGATACGCAGTATTTT. This gives the protein CAGTRLHRTDTQYF.

The table lists this clone with a count of one. The chain links TRBV18 to TRBJ2-1; D is ambiguous. Between the trimmed V and J ends, which lost 0 bases and 8 bases, there was a span of 20 bases. This CDR3 region has 17 residues. The germline CDR1 and CDR2 sequences are KGHSH and LQKENI. CDR3 sequence (DNA): TGTGCCAGCTCACCACCGGTACCGCACCAACGCGGCGATGAGCAGTTCTTC. It translates to CASSPPVPHQRGDEQFF.

This clone turned up a few times. The J gene is TRBJ2-7, the V gene TRBV29-1; the match to TRBD1 covers 7 bases. V shed 7 bases, J shed 1 base, and the junction held 7 bases outside the gene matches. There are 13 residues in the CDR3. Germline CDR1 SQVTM, CDR2 ANQGSEA. The CDR3 region is CSAGTEDSYEQYF. DNA for the CDR3: TGCAGCGCTGGGACAGAGGATTCCTACGAGCAGTACTTC.